The 21 T cell receptor beta chains in this list originate from one sample, sequenced in a study of cytotoxic CD8 clonotypes in ibrutinib-treated CLL. Profiled with immunoSEQ multiplex PCR; TCRdb holds only in-frame clones, not every one. The table records more than 200,000 clones, 79% of them present only once. The sequencing used PBMCs, collected after 12 months of ibrutinib treatment. These receptors all stem from a human donor with chronic lymphocytic leukemia.

This clone was seen a single time. This chain links TRBV9 with TRBJ2-2; D is possibly TRBD1 (6 bases). Trimming shortened V by 3 bases and J by 2 bases, and 11 bases separated the two germline ends. The CDR3 consists of 15 residues. Per the germline V gene, CDR1 is SGDLS and CDR2 is YYNGEE. Here the CDR3 DNA reads TGTGCCAGCAGCGCGTGGACAGAAAACACCGGGGAGCTGTTTTTT. Residues: CASSAWTENTGELFF.

The V call is TRBV5-1, the J call TRBJ1-2; D perhaps matches TRBD1 (5 bases). Deletions cut 0 bases from V and 4 bases from J, with 13 bases between. The CDR3 covers 15 residues. CDR1 and CDR2 from the germline V gene are SGHRS and YFSETQ. Written as DNA, the CDR3 is TGCGCCAGCAGCTTGGAGTGGGGGAATGGCTATGGCTACACCTTC. This sequence encodes CASSLEWGNGYGYTF.

This chain links TRBV14 with TRBJ2-7; possibly TRBD2 for D (6 bases). The V end lost 0 bases, the J end lost 2 bases, and 14 bases lay between the germline ends. The CDR3 loop spans 16 amino acids. Germline CDR1 and CDR2: SGHDN and FVKESK. CDR3 sequence: CASSQDQRAFTYEQYF. Here the CDR3 DNA reads TGTGCCAGCAGCCAAGATCAGCGGGCCTTCACCTACGAGCAGTACTTC.

The chain uses TRBV6-5 and TRBJ1-1, with 9 bases that match TRBD1. The CDR3 extends over 16 amino acids. Per the germline V gene, CDR1 is MNHEY and CDR2 is SVGAGI. The trim removed 0 bases at V and 4 bases at J, leaving 6 bases unmatched. The CDR3 here is CASSYSWTGAGTEAFF. The CDR3 DNA follows: TGTGCCAGCAGTTACTCCTGGACAGGGGCGGGCACTGAAGCTTTCTTT.

The chain carries TRBV18 and TRBJ2-7; the D call may be TRBD1 or TRBD2 (7 bases each). This CDR3 contains 15 residues. Germline CDR1 reads KGHSH; CDR2 reads LQKENI. Trimming left V 2 bases short and J 3 bases short, with 14 bases between. The CDR3 nucleotides read TGTGCCAGCTCACCAGGGAGGGGGCCTTTCTACGAGCAGTACTTC. This translates into CASSPGRGPFYEQYF. Full variable domain (remainder filled in from reference TRBV18 and TRBJ2-7): NAGVMQNPRHLVRRRGQEARLRCSPMKGHSHVYWYRQLPEEGLKFMVYLQKENIIDESGMPKERFSAEFPKEGPSILRIQQVVRGDSAAYFCASSPGRGPFYEQYFGPGTRLTVT.

The chain employs TRBV6-5 and TRBJ2-5, with D perhaps TRBD1 (6 bases). V lost 6 bases to trimming and J lost 5 bases, with 13 bases between them. The CDR3 extends over 13 amino acids. Germline V gene data show CDR1 as MNHEY and CDR2 as SVGAGI. CDR3 in amino acids: CASRSQGDETQYF. The CDR3 nucleotides are TGTGCCAGCAGATCACAGGGTGATGAGACCCAGTACTTC.

In this sample, this clone turned up a few times. V usage is TRBV28 and J usage is TRBJ2-3; D remains unclear. The CDR3 consists of 12 residues. Between the trimmed V and J ends, which lost 8 bases and 2 bases, there was a span of 8 bases. Looked up from germline, CDR1 is MDHEN and CDR2 is SYDVKM. The CDR3 is CASGLSTDTQYF. The DNA of the CDR3 is TGTGCCAGCGGTCTTTCCACAGATACGCAGTATTTT.

The CDR3 DNA is TGTGCCAGCAGTGAATCTGGGGCCAACGTCCTGACTTTC. It encodes CASSESGANVLTF. V is TRBV6-1 and J is TRBJ2-6; D remains unclear. This CDR3 has 13 amino acids. Germline V gene data show CDR1 as MNHNS and CDR2 as SASEGT. V lost 2 bases, J lost 1 base, and 0 bases lay in between.

V and J are TRBV6-5 and TRBJ1-3; D is perhaps TRBD1 (5 bases). V dropped 6 bases and J dropped 4 bases, with 13 bases sitting between them. Germline-derived CDR1 and CDR2 are MNHEY and SVGAGI. This CDR3 is 14 amino acids long. CDR3 sequence reads: CASRPGTSGNTIYF. Written as DNA, the CDR3 is TGTGCCAGCAGACCCGGGACTTCGGGAAACACCATATATTTT.

J is TRBJ2-7 and V is TRBV5-1, with D uncertain. Per germline, CDR1 SGHRS and CDR2 YFSETQ. Deletions cut 0 bases from V and 3 bases from J, with 10 bases between. The CDR3 covers 14 residues. The CDR3 DNA follows: TGCGCCAGCAGCTTGGAGGCTCCTGGCTACGAGCAGTACTTC. Translated: CASSLEAPGYEQYF.

The CDR3 DNA reads TGCGCCATCATAACAAGGTGGGGGTCTAGGGAGACCCAGTACTTC. Protein: CAIITRWGSRETQYF. V gene TRBV10-1 combines with J gene TRBJ2-5; the D gene could be TRBD1 or TRBD2 (5 bases each). The V gene lost 10 bases and the J gene lost 5 bases, with 23 bases spanning the gap. The germline gives CDR1 WNHNN, CDR2 SYGVQD (reference sequence). This CDR3 region has 15 residues.

The chain couples TRBV2 to TRBJ2-3, with D maybe TRBD2 (6 bases). The CDR3 extends over 14 amino acids. Germline loops: CDR1 SNHLY, CDR2 FYNNEI. The V gene lost 5 bases and the J gene lost 2 bases, with 11 bases spanning the gap. The CDR3 reads CASSKGTYTDTQYF. The CDR3 DNA is TGTGCCAGCAGTAAAGGGACTTACACAGATACGCAGTATTTT.

The CDR3 is CASSVGEGVNTEAFF. Here the CDR3 DNA reads TGTGCCAGCAGCGTAGGAGAGGGGGTGAACACTGAAGCTTTCTTT. The gene calls are TRBV9 and TRBJ1-1; tentative D call: TRBD1 (6 bases). The V end lost 0 bases, the J end lost 0 bases, and 9 bases lay between the germline ends. The CDR3 has 15 residues. Looked up from germline, CDR1 is SGDLS and CDR2 is YYNGEE.

The chain employs TRBV6-5 and TRBJ2-1, with D possibly TRBD2 on 6 matching bases. Trimming cost V 0 bases and J 9 bases, with 9 bases left between them. Germline assignment: CDR1 MNHEY and CDR2 SVGAGI. The CDR3 covers 13 residues. The CDR3 sequence: CASSYSGGSEQFF. The CDR3 DNA is TGTGCCAGCAGTTACTCGGGGGGTAGTGAGCAGTTCTTC.

Here the CDR3 reads CASSWSGLEREQYF. The CDR3 region has the DNA TGTGCCAGCAGCTGGTCGGGACTAGAACGCGAGCAGTACTTC. The chain combines TRBV5-8 with TRBJ2-7; 8 bases map to TRBD2. The ends lost 3 bases at V and 6 bases at J; junction bases unmatched: 8. Germline V gene data show CDR1 as SGHTS and CDR2 as YDEGEE. The CDR3 runs 14 residues.

The rearrangement uses TRBV6-5 and TRBJ2-7, with D maybe TRBD2 (5 bases). Trimming shortened V by 2 bases and J by 5 bases, and 13 bases separated the two germline ends. The germline V gene has CDR1 MNHEY and CDR2 SVGAGI. The CDR3 totals 14 residues. Written as DNA, the CDR3 is TGTGCCAGCAGTTACGTCTGGGGAGACGACGAGCAGTACTTC. This gives the protein CASSYVWGDDEQYF.

In this sample, this clone turned up once. The chain joins TRBV5-1 to TRBJ1-6; D not resolved. V shed 2 bases and J shed 2 bases, with 8 bases lying between them. This CDR3 is built from 15 residues. Germline CDR1 and CDR2: SGHRS and YFSETQ. The DNA for the CDR3 is TGCGCCAGCAGCTTTTCCGGGGCCTATAATTCACCCCTCCACTTT. Protein sequence: CASSFSGAYNSPLHF.

This chain uses TRBV7-8 with TRBJ2-3, with D maybe TRBD2 (5 bases). Germline lookup yields CDR1 SGHVS and CDR2 FQNEAQ. The CDR3 totals 18 residues. V was cut by 3 bases and J by 2 bases, with 21 bases left in between. In nucleotides, the CDR3 is TGTGCCAGCAGCTTTATCCGGGGAACGACCCAATCCACAGATACGCAGTATTTT. Translating it yields CASSFIRGTTQSTDTQYF.

The chain recombines TRBV2 with TRBJ2-7; D may be TRBD1 (6 bases). The CDR3 runs 13 residues. The V and J ends lost 6 bases and 2 bases respectively, with 11 bases between them. The germline CDR1 and CDR2 sequences are SNHLY and FYNNEI. CDR3 residues: CASSPDRTYEQYF. CDR3 coding DNA: TGTGCCAGCAGCCCGGACAGAACCTACGAGCAGTACTTC.

The DNA of the CDR3 is TGTGCCAGCAGTCTATACCCACAGGGGGCTGGGGCCAACGTCCTGACTTTC. Translated: CASSLYPQGAGANVLTF. This chain connects TRBV5-4 to TRBJ2-6; 8 nucleotides match TRBD1. V lost 5 bases to trimming and J lost 2 bases; unmatched junction nucleotides: 9. Germline V gene lookup returns CDR1 SGHNT and CDR2 YYREEE (reference sequence). The length of the CDR3 is 17 residues.

The chain uses TRBV5-1 and TRBJ2-1, with D perhaps matching TRBD1 (5 bases). Trimming took 0 bases from V and 0 from J, leaving 10 bases between them. This CDR3 has 16 residues. Per the germline V gene, CDR1 is SGHRS and CDR2 is YFSETQ. The CDR3 DNA reads as TGCGCCAGCAGCTTGGAGGGGCAGAGCTCCTACAATGAGCAGTTCTTC. Translating it yields CASSLEGQSSYNEQFF.